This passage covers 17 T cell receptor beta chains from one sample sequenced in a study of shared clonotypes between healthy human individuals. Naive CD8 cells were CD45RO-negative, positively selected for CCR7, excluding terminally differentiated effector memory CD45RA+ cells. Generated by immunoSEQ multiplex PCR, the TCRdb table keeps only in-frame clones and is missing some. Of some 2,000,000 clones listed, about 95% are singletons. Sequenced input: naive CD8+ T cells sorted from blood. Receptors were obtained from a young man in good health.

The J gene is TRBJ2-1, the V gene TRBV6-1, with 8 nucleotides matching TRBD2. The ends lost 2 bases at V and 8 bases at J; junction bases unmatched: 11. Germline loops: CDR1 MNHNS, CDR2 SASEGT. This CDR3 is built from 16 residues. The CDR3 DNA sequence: TGTGCCAGCAGTGAATTTGCAGCGGGGGAAAAAGATGAGCAGTTCTTC. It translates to CASSEFAAGEKDEQFF.

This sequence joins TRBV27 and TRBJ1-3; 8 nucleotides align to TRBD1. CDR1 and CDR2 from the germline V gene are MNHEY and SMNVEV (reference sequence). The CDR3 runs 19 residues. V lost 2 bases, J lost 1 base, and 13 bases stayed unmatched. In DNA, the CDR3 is TGTGCCAGCAGTTTAGACACCCCCGGGACAGGTTGGTCTGGAAACACCATATATTTT. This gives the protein CASSLDTPGTGWSGNTIYF.

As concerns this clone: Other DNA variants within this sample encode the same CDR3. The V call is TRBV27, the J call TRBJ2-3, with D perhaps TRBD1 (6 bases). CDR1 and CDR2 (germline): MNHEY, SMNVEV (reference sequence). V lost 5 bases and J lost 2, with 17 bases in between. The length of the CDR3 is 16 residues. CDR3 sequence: CASSPGAGEFTDTQYF. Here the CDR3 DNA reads TGTGCCAGCAGTCCAGGGGCCGGGGAATTCACAGATACGCAGTATTTT.

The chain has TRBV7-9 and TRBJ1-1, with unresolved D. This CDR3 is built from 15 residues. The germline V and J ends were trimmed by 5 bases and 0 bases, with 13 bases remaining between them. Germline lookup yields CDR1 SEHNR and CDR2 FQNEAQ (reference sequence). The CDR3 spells CASSQTGSMNTEAFF. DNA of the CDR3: TGTGCCAGCAGCCAGACCGGAAGCATGAACACTGAAGCTTTCTTT. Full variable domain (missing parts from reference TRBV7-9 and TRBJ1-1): DTGVSQNPRHKITKRGQNVTFRCDPISEHNRLYWYRQTLGQGPEFLTYFQNEAQLEKSRLLSDRFSAERPKGSFSTLEIQRTEQGDSAMYLCASSQTGSMNTEAFFGQGTRLTVV.

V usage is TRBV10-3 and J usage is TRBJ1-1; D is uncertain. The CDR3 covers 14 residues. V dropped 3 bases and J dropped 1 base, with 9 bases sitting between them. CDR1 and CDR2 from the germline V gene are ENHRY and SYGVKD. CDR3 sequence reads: CAISESGRNTEAFF. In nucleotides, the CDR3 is TGTGCCATCAGTGAAAGTGGGCGGAACACTGAAGCTTTCTTT.

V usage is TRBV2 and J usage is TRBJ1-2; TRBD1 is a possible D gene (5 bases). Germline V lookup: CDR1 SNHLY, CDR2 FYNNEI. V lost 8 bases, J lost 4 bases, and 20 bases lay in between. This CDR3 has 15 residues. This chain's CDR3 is CASAQEGGAGYGYTF. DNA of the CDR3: TGTGCCAGCGCTCAAGAGGGAGGGGCAGGCTATGGCTACACCTTC.

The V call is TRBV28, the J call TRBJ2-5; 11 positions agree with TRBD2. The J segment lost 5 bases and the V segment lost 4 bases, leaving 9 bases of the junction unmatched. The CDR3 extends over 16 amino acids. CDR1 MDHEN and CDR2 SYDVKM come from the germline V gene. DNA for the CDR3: TGTGCCAGCAGTTCCCAACTAGCGGGAGAGTTGGAGACCCAGTACTTC. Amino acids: CASSSQLAGELETQYF.

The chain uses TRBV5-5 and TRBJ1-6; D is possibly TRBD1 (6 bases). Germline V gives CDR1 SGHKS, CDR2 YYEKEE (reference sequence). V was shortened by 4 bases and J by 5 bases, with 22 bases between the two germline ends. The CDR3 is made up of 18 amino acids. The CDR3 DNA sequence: TGTGCCAGCAGCCACTCCGTAGGGGGAGGGAGAAATAATTCACCCCTCCACTTT. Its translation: CASSHSVGGGRNNSPLHF.

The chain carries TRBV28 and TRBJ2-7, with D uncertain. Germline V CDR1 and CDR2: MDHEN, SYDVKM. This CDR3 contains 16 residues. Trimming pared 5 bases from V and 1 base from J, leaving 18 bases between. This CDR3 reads CASSPVVRAASYEQYF. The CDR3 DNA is TGTGCCAGCAGTCCCGTCGTTAGGGCAGCGTCCTACGAGCAGTACTTC. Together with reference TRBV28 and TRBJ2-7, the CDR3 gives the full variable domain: DVKVTQSSRYLVKRTGEKVFLECVQDMDHENMFWYRQDPGLGLRLIYFSYDVKMKEKGDIPEGYSVSREKKERFSLILESASTNQTSMYLCASSPVVRAASYEQYFGPGTRLTVT.

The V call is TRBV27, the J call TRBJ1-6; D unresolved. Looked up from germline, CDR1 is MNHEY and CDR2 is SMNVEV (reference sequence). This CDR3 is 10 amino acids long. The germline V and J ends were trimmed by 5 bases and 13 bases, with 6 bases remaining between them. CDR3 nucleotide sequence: TGTGCCAGCAGTGGTTCGCCCCTCCACTTT. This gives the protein CASSGSPLHF.

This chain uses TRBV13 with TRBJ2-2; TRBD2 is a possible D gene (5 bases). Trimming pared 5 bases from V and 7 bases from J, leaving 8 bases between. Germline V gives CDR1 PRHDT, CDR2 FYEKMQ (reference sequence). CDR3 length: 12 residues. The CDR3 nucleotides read TGTGCCAGCAGCCTCGGGGACGGGGAGCTGTTTTTT. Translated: CASSLGDGELFF.

The CDR3 reads CASSPGTTLYQETQYF. CDR3 nucleotide sequence: TGCGCCAGCAGCCCCGGGACTACCCTGTACCAAGAGACCCAGTACTTC. The V and J genes are TRBV4-1 and TRBJ2-5; TRBD2 agrees at 7 bases. The germline V gene encodes CDR1 MGHRA and CDR2 YSYEKL. The CDR3 sequence is 16 residues long. Trimming cost V 4 bases and J 0 bases; bases outside gene matches: 8.

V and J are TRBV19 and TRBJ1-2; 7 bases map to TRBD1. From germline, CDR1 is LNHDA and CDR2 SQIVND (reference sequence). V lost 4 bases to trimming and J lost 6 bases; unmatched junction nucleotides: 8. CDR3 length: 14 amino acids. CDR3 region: CASSTTGFGNGYTF. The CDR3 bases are TGTGCCAGTAGTACGACAGGGTTTGGGAATGGCTACACCTTC.

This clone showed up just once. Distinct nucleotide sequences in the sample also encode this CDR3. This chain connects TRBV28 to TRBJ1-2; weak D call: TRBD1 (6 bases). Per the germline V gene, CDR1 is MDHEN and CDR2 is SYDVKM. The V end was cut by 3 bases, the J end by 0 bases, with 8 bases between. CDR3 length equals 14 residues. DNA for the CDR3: TGTGCCAGCAGTTTCCGGGGGCCTAACTATGGCTACACCTTC. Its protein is CASSFRGPNYGYTF.

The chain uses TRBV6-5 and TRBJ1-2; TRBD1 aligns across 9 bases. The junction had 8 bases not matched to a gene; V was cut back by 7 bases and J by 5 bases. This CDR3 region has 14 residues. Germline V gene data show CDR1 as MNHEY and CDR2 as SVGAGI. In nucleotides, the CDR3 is TGTGCCAGCACCTCCGGGGACAGGGAATATGGCTACACCTTC. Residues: CASTSGDREYGYTF.

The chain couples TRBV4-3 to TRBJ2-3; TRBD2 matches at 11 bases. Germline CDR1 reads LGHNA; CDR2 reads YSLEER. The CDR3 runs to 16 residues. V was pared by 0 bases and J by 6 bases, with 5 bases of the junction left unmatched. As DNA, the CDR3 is TGCGCCAGCAGCCAAGAACCCGGGACTAGCGGCGATACGCAGTATTTT. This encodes CASSQEPGTSGDTQYF.

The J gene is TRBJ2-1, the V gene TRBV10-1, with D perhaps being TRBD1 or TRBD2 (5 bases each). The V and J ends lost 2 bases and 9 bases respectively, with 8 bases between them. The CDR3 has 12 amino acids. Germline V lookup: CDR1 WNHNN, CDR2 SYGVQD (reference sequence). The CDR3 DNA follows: TGCGCCAGCAGTGAGGTTGGGGGTGAGCAGTTCTTC. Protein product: CASSEVGGEQFF.